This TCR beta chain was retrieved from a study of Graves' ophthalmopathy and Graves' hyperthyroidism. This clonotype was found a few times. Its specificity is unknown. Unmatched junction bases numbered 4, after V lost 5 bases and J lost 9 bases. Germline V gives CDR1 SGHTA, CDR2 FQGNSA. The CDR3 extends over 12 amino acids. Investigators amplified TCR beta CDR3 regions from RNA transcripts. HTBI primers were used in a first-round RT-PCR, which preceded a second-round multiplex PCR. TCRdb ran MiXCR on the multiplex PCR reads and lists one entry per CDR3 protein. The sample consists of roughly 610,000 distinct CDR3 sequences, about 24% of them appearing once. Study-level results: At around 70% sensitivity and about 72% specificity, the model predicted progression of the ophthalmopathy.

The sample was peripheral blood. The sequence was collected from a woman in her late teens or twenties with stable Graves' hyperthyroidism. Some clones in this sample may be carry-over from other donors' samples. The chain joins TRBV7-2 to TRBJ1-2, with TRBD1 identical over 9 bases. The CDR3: CASSPGTGSYTF. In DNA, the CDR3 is TGTGCCAGCAGCCCCGGGACAGGGAGCTACACCTTC. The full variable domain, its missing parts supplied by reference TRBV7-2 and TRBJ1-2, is GAGVSQSPSNKVTEKGKDVELRCDPISGHTALYWYRQSLGQGLEFLIYFQGNSAPDKSGLPSDRFSAERTGGSVSTLTIQRTQQEDSAVYLCASSPGTGSYTFGSGTRLTVV.